The 22 T cell receptor beta chains below all came from one sample that was sequenced in a study of T cells in Graves' hyperthyroidism and ophthalmopathy. Using RNA transcripts as the source, TCR beta CDR3 regions were amplified. The HTBI primer set served for first-round RT-PCR of the TCR CDR3. Using its own MiXCR run on the multiplex PCR reads, TCRdb lists one record per CDR3 protein. Seen here are 800,000 or so distinct CDR3 sequences, about 38% observed once, and the top ten hold approximately 8.7%. Source material: blood. The receptors were gathered from a man aged 18-30 years with Graves' hyperthyroidism.

A few counts support this clonotype. This sequence joins TRBV12-3 or TRBV12-4 and TRBJ2-7, with D maybe TRBD2 (6 bases). CDR3 length: 14 amino acids. The V end lost 3 bases, the J end lost 2 bases, and 11 bases lay between the germline ends. As DNA, the CDR3 is TGTGCCAGCAGTTTCGACGGGAGTGCCTACGAGCAGTACTTC. Protein product: CASSFDGSAYEQYF.

This clonotype was picked up many times. The V gene is TRBV10-3, the J gene TRBJ1-5; no definite D call. There are 18 residues in the CDR3. CDR1 and CDR2 from the germline V gene are ENHRY and SYGVKD. Trimming pared 2 bases from V and 0 bases from J, leaving 17 bases between. The CDR3 bases are TGTGCCATCAGTGAGACCGACCCTGGCACCAATAGCAATCAGCCCCAGCATTTT. It is translated as CAISETDPGTNSNQPQHF.

This clonotype was observed a handful of times. The genes are TRBV7-2 and TRBJ2-7; perhaps D is TRBD1 or TRBD2 (5 bases each). The CDR3 covers 14 residues. V was cut by 5 bases and J by 2 bases, with 13 bases left in between. Germline CDR1 SGHTA, CDR2 FQGNSA. The CDR3 here is CASSRRDRTYEQYF. The CDR3, as DNA: TGTGCCAGCAGCCGACGGGACCGTACCTACGAGCAGTACTTC.

This clonotype was counted at least ten times. This chain links TRBV10-3 with TRBJ1-1; no reliable D call. CDR3 length: 14 residues. V was trimmed by 3 bases and J by 0 bases, leaving 8 bases between them. Germline V gene data show CDR1 as ENHRY and CDR2 as SYGVKD. CDR3 sequence (DNA): TGTGCCATCAGTGAACCGGGATTGAACACTGAAGCTTTCTTT. Its protein is CAISEPGLNTEAFF.

The chain uses TRBV4-3 and TRBJ2-7; 11 positions match TRBD2. The CDR3 runs 19 residues. Losses at the gene ends were 2 bases for V and 4 bases for J; bases not matched to a gene: 16. In germline, CDR1 is LGHNA, CDR2 YSLEER. CDR3 sequence: CASSQSTSGATGVGYEQYF. The CDR3 coding sequence is TGCGCCAGCAGCCAATCGACTAGCGGGGCTACGGGGGTGGGGTACGAGCAGTACTTC.

Many counts were recorded for this clonotype. V is TRBV15 and J is TRBJ2-7; possibly TRBD1 or TRBD2 for D (5 bases each). CDR1 and CDR2 (germline): LNHNV, YYDKDF (reference sequence). The CDR3 runs to 15 residues. V was pared by 0 bases and J by 4 bases, with 13 bases between. CDR3: CATSRDGTTSYEQYF. The CDR3 nucleotides read TGTGCCACCAGCAGAGATGGGACCACAAGTTACGAGCAGTACTTC. Complete variable domain (other parts from reference TRBV15 and TRBJ2-7): DAMVIQNPRYQVTQFGKPVTLSCSQTLNHNVMYWYQQKSSQAPKLLFHYYDKDFNNEADTPDNFQSRRPNTSFCFLDIRSPGLGDTAMYLCATSRDGTTSYEQYFGPGTRLTVT.

The chain joins TRBV6-6 to TRBJ2-5; D is ambiguous. Germline V gene sequence: CDR1 MNHNY, CDR2 SVGAGI (reference sequence). Trimming cost V 5 bases and J 7 bases, with 14 bases left between them. The CDR3 loop spans 13 amino acids. CDR3 sequence (DNA): TGTGCCAGCAGTGAAGCAGATGGACGGACCCAGTACTTC. Protein: CASSEADGRTQYF.

The J gene is TRBJ1-6, the V gene TRBV15; possibly TRBD1 for D (6 bases). This CDR3 is built from 15 residues. The germline V gene has CDR1 LNHNV and CDR2 YYDKDF (reference sequence). Trimming shortened V by 0 bases and J by 8 bases, and 11 bases separated the two germline ends. The CDR3 protein is CATSREWTADSPLHF. The CDR3 DNA reads as TGTGCCACCAGCAGAGAGTGGACAGCTGATTCACCCCTCCACTTT.

This clonotype came up a few times. The chain has TRBV5-1 and TRBJ2-6; perhaps D is TRBD1 or TRBD2 (6 bases each). The CDR3 length is 17 residues. Trimming cost V 7 bases and J 2 bases, with 19 bases left between them. Germline values: CDR1 SGHRS, CDR2 YFSETQ. This CDR3 is CASGSPGEVAGANVLTF. CDR3 in DNA: TGCGCCAGCGGGTCACCAGGGGAGGTTGCTGGGGCCAACGTCCTGACTTTC.

V usage is TRBV20-1 and J usage is TRBJ1-5; D gene ambiguous. Trimming removed 0 bases at V and 7 bases at J, with 16 bases between. Germline V gene lookup returns CDR1 DFQATT and CDR2 SNEGSKA (reference sequence). This CDR3 is built from 15 residues. The CDR3 region is CSARDSWGVPQPQHF. DNA for the CDR3: TGCAGTGCTAGAGATAGCTGGGGAGTACCGCAGCCCCAGCATTTT.

This clonotype was found once. The V call is TRBV10-3, the J call TRBJ1-1, with 7 nucleotides matching TRBD1. Trimming cost V 11 bases and J 9 bases; bases outside gene matches: 12. CDR1 and CDR2 (germline): ENHRY, SYGVKD. The CDR3 contains 12 residues. The CDR3 DNA follows: TGTGCCCCCCCGAGCAGGGGGAATAAAGCTTTCTTT. Encoded protein: CAPPSRGNKAFF.

The rearrangement joins TRBV12-3 or TRBV12-4 to TRBJ1-4; D may be TRBD1 (5 bases). This CDR3 comprises 12 residues. V was trimmed by 7 bases and J by 7 bases, leaving 10 bases between them. The CDR3: CASKPGGEKLFF. The CDR3 nucleotides are TGTGCCAGCAAACCCGGGGGTGAAAAACTGTTTTTT.

This clonotype was picked up a small number of times. The chain carries TRBV29-1 and TRBJ2-7, with 9 bases fitting TRBD2. This CDR3 is 13 amino acids long. The germline gives CDR1 SQVTM, CDR2 ANQGSEA. The J segment lost 2 bases and the V segment lost 4 bases, leaving 3 bases of the junction unmatched. CDR3: CSVAGTSPYEQYF. CDR3 DNA sequence: TGCAGCGTTGCGGGGACTAGCCCCTACGAGCAGTACTTC.

This clonotype was counted between two and nine times. V usage is TRBV7-9 and J usage is TRBJ2-2; 8 nucleotides match TRBD1. CDR1 SEHNR and CDR2 FQNEAQ come from the germline V gene (reference sequence). CDR3 size: 14 residues. J was trimmed by 4 bases and V by 6 bases; bases with no gene match: 4. CDR3 DNA sequence: TGTGCCAGCAGGAGGACAGGGTTCACCGGGGAGCTGTTTTTT. This sequence encodes CASRRTGFTGELFF.

This clonotype was recorded at least ten times. The chain employs TRBV19 and TRBJ2-7; D uncertain. The V end lost 0 bases, the J end lost 2 bases, and 8 bases lay between the germline ends. Germline lookup yields CDR1 LNHDA and CDR2 SQIVND (reference sequence). The CDR3 covers 14 residues. The CDR3 nucleotides are TGTGCCAGTAGTATAGAAGCTGGAACCTACGAGCAGTACTTC. Protein sequence: CASSIEAGTYEQYF.

The J gene is TRBJ2-5, the V gene TRBV6-5; D remains ambiguous. The V end was cut by 0 bases, the J end by 5 bases, with 7 bases between. Germline loops: CDR1 MNHEY, CDR2 SVGAGI. The CDR3 extends over 13 amino acids. The CDR3 sequence: CASSYSVLETQYF. For the CDR3, the DNA is TGTGCCAGCAGTTACTCGGTCTTGGAGACCCAGTACTTC.

This clonotype was recorded many times. This chain connects TRBV2 to TRBJ2-7; TRBD2 agrees at 13 bases. After removal of 4 bases from V and 7 bases from J, the junction contained 7 bases not matched to a gene. The CDR3 length is 15 residues. Germline V gene data show CDR1 as SNHLY and CDR2 as FYNNEI. The CDR3 region has the DNA TGTGCCAGCAGTGTCCGGACTAGCGGGAGTCGAGAGCAGTACTTC. It translates to CASSVRTSGSREQYF.

The chain couples TRBV20-1 to TRBJ1-5; the D is unclear. Trimming shortened V by 3 bases and J by 0 bases, and 18 bases separated the two germline ends. The V gene's germline CDR1 is DFQATT and CDR2 SNEGSKA (reference sequence). CDR3 length: 17 residues. Written as DNA, the CDR3 is TGCAGTGCTAGTGGTGATGGCGGACTCAATAGCAATCAGCCCCAGCATTTT. It is translated as CSASGDGGLNSNQPQHF.

The chain combines TRBV11-2 with TRBJ1-2; D perhaps matches TRBD1 (5 bases). This CDR3 is built from 14 residues. The V end lost 0 bases, the J end lost 2 bases, and 7 bases lay between the germline ends. Germline-derived CDR1 and CDR2 are SGHAT and FQNNGV. The DNA for the CDR3 is TGTGCCAGCAGCTTAGATCCAGGGAACTATGGCTACACCTTC. Translation gives CASSLDPGNYGYTF.

This clonotype has just a few counts. The chain combines TRBV6-5 with TRBJ1-2; a weak D match, TRBD1 (5 bases). Trimming cost V 3 bases and J 4 bases, with 12 bases left between them. Germline lookup yields CDR1 MNHEY and CDR2 SVGAGI. This CDR3 is built from 14 residues. In DNA form, the CDR3 reads TGTGCCAGCAGTTATTCAGGGAGCCCCTATGGCTACACCTTC. Translation: CASSYSGSPYGYTF.

This chain connects TRBV2 to TRBJ2-7; the match to TRBD2 covers 7 bases. The CDR3 totals 15 residues. With V trimmed by 7 bases and J by 1 base, 10 bases remained unmatched. CDR1 and CDR2 (germline): SNHLY, FYNNEI. The CDR3, as DNA: TGTGCCAGCACCGTCGCACTAGCGAGTTCCTACGAGCAGTACTTC. It is translated as CASTVALASSYEQYF.

The chain recombines TRBV9 with TRBJ2-5, with 9 bases that match TRBD1. V was pared by 3 bases and J by 4 bases, with 10 bases of the junction left unmatched. Looked up from germline, CDR1 is SGDLS and CDR2 is YYNGEE. This CDR3 is 16 amino acids long. CDR3 nucleotides: TGTGCCAGCAGCGCGGGAACAGGGGGCGGAGGAGAGACCCAGTACTTC. This codes for CASSAGTGGGGETQYF.